The clone carrying this TCR beta chain was counted ten times or more. Its target is unknown. Time point noted: newly diagnosed GD, antithyroid drugs for less than 3 months. Extracted RNA from PBMCs served as the source of the TCR library. Patients were enrolled at an endocrinology department in Xi'an, China. The germline V gene has CDR1 PRHDT and CDR2 FYEKMQ (reference sequence). Between the trimmed V and J ends, which lost 3 bases and 1 base, there was a span of 10 bases. The CDR3 covers 15 residues. The data stem from a study of regulatory T cells in long-lasting Graves disease. Study-wide points: What was studied was peripheral blood only, and not thyroid tissue.

Relying on iRepertoire HTBI primers and Arm-PCR of CDR3 regions, the team built TCR beta libraries. MiXCR was run by TCRdb on the multiplex PCR reads, yielding one entry per CDR3 protein. This table has about 420,000 distinct CDR3 sequences, roughly 15% appearing once. The sample was also linked to a second study, of T cells in Graves' hyperthyroidism and ophthalmopathy. That source notes: Patients aged 18 to 65 with hyperthyroidism were newly diagnosed, with duration under 2 months.

The receptor's source is a woman aged 18-29 years with Graves disease. This chain connects TRBV13 to TRBJ2-4; D gene uncertain. The sequenced sample was peripheral blood mononuclear cells (PBMCs), obtained at new diagnosis, from a patient treated with antithyroid drugs. The CDR3 bases are TGTGCCAGCAGCTTGAATGTGGACGCCAAAAACATTCAGTACTTC. Its translation is CASSLNVDAKNIQYF.